The following is a T cell receptor (beta chain) sequence with its context. The antigen remains unidentified. The CDR3 is made up of 14 amino acids. CDR1 MNHEY and CDR2 SMNVEV come from the germline V gene (reference sequence). Losses at the gene ends were 3 bases for V and 3 bases for J; bases not matched to a gene: 5. This sample is drawn from a study of OX40 agonist ivuxolimab in advanced cancers. TCRdb keeps only in-frame clones here, not all; method: immunoSEQ multiplex PCR. This sample carries 65,000 to 75,000 clones, about 90% of them seen once, and the ten largest clones take 0.4% to 0.5%. Blood samples were obtained at baseline, cycle 4 day 1, and cycle 7 day 1. Notes on the study in general: Low normalized clonal expansion also occurred in some nonresponding patients. Still undetermined is the antigen specificity of the expanded peripheral T cells.

The sequencing here drew on CD4+ or CD8+ T cells sorted from blood, taken in a trial of the OX40 agonist ivuxolimab. The J gene is TRBJ2-7, the V gene TRBV27, with 7 nucleotides matching TRBD2. This receptor was identified in an adult with an advanced solid tumor such as melanoma, head and neck, liver or kidney cancer. CDR3 in amino acids: CASSFREGYYEQYF. As DNA, the CDR3 is TGTGCCAGCAGTTTTAGGGAGGGATACTACGAGCAGTACTTC.